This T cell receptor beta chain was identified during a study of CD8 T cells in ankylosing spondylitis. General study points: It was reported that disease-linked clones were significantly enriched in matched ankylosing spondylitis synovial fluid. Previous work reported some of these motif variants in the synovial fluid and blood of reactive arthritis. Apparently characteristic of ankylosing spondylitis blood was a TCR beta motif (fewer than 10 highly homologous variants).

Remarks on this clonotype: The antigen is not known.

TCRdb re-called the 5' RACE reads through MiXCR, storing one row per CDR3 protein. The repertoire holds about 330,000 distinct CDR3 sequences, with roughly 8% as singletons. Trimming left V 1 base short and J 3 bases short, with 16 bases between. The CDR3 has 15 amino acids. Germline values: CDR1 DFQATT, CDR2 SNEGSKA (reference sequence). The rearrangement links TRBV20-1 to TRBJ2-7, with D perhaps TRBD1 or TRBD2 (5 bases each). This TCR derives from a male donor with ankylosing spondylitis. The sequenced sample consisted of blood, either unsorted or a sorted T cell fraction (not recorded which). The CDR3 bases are TGCAGTGCTAGAGTCCCGGGACGCGACTACTACGAGCAGTACTTC. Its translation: CSARVPGRDYYEQYF.